The T cell receptor (beta chain) under discussion was sequenced for a study of cytomegalovirus exposure and HLA in healthy donors. Germline lookup yields CDR1 MDHEN and CDR2 SYDVKM. CDR3 length: 12 residues. The V end lost 2 bases, the J end lost 2 bases, and 4 bases lay between the germline ends. Primers included in the PCR were 60 Vbeta and 13 Jbeta primers. Generated by immunoSEQ multiplex PCR, the TCRdb table keeps only in-frame clones and is missing some. Among about 92,000 clones listed, roughly 71% were seen once. This clonotype was obtained from a woman aged 18 to 35 in good health and CMV-seropositive. The sample consisted of PBMCs. The rearrangement links TRBV28 to TRBJ2-7; no reliable D call. In nucleotides, the CDR3 is TGTGCCAGCAGTTTACCCGCCTACGAGCAGTACTTC. It is translated as CASSLPAYEQYF.